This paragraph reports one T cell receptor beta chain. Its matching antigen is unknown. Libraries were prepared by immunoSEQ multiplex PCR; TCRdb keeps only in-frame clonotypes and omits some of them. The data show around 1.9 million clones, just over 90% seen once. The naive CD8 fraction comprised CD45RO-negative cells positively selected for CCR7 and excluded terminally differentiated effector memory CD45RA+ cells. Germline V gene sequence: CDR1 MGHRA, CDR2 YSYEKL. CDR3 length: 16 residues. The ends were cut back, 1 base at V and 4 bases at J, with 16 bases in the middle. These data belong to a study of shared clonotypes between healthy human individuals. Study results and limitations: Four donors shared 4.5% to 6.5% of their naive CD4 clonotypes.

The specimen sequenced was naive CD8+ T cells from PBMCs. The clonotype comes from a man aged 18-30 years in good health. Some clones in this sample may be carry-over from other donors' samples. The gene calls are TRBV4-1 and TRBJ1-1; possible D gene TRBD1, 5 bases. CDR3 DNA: TGCGCCAGCAGCCAAGTTGTCAGGGAGTATGGCACTGAAGCTTTCTTT. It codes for CASSQVVREYGTEAFF.